This TCR beta chain emerged from a study of T cells in Graves' hyperthyroidism and ophthalmopathy. Study at large: Peripheral blood was secured at the point of initial diagnosis, before any treatment.

For ophthalmopathy patients, the Clinical Activity Score was at least 3 and the NOSPECS grade at least 4; duration was under 3 months. Clinical symptoms, serum thyroxine and TRAb, thyroid ultrasound and orbital computed tomography together formed the diagnostic basis. Source material for PBMCs was more than 7.5 ml fresh peripheral blood. RNA transcripts yielded amplified TCR beta CDR3 regions. Initially, a first-round RT-PCR of the TCR CDR3 employed the HTBI primer set. TCRdb reanalysed the multiplex PCR reads using MiXCR and keeps one entry per CDR3 protein. The data contain 600,000 to 700,000 distinct CDR3 sequences, roughly 15% of them singletons. The CDR3 is 15 amino acids. V was trimmed by 1 base and J by 3 bases, leaving 13 bases between them. Germline V gene lookup returns CDR1 MGHRA and CDR2 YSYEKL. This clonotype has a count of ten or more.

This TCR was sampled from a woman aged 40 to 49 with Graves' ophthalmopathy. The chain links TRBV4-1 to TRBJ2-7; possible D gene TRBD1, 6 bases. Sequencing input: blood. The DNA for the CDR3 is TGCGCCAGCAGCCAAGTAGCAGGGGCGGACTACGAGCAGTACTTC. Amino acid sequence: CASSQVAGADYEQYF.